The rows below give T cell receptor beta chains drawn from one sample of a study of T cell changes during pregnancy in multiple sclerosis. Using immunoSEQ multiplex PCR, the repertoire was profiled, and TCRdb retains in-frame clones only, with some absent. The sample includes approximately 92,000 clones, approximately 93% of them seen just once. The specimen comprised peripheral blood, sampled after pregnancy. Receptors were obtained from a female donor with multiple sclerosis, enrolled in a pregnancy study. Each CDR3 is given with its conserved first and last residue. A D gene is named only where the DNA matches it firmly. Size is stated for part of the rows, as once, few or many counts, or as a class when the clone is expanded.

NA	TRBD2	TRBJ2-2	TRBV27	TGTGCCAGCGGAGCCCCCGGACTAGCTGCGACCGGGGAGCTGTTTTTT	CASGAPGLAATGELFF
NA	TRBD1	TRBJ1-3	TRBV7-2	TGTGCCAGCAGATCAGGACAGGGGAACACCATATATTTT	CASRSGQGNTIYF
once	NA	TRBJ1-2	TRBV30	TGTGCCTGGAGTGAAGGGGACTACTATGGCTACACCTTC	CAWSEGDYYGYTF
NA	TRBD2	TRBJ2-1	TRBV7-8	TGTGCCAGCAGCATCGGGACTAGTGACAATGAGCAGTTCTTC	CASSIGTSDNEQFF
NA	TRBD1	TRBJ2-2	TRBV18	TGTGCCAGCTCTACTGACAGGGCAAACACCGGGGAGCTGTTTTTT	CASSTDRANTGELFF
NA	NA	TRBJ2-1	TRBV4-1	TGCGCCAGCAGCCAAGGTCAGGGTAATGAGCAGTTCTTC	CASSQGQGNEQFF
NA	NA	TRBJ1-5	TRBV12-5	TGTGCTAGTGGTCCCGGGGTAAATAGCAATCAGCCCCAGCATTTT	CASGPGVNSNQPQHF
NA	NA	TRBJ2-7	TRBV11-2	TGTGCCAGCAGCCCGAGGAGGGTGATCCACGAGCAGTACTTC	CASSPRRVIHEQYF
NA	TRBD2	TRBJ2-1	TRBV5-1	TGCGCCAGCAGCGTCGGGACTAGCGGGAGCAATGAGCAGTTCTTC	CASSVGTSGSNEQFF
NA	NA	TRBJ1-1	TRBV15	TGTGCCACCAGCAGAGTGCGGATGAACACTGAAGCTTTCTTT	CATSRVRMNTEAFF
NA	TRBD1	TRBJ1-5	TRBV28	TGTGCCAGCACTGACTCACACAGGGGAAGCAATCAGCCCCAGCATTTT	CASTDSHRGSNQPQHF
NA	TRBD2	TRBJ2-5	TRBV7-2	TGTGCCAGCAGCTTGCTAGCGGGAGGGCCTGAGACCCAGTACTTC	CASSLLAGGPETQYF
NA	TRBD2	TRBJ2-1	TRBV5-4	TGTGCCAGCAGCCAACAAGCGGGAGGGCCTCGGAATGAGCAGTTCTTC	CASSQQAGGPRNEQFF
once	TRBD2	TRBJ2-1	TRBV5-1	TGCGCCAGCAGGGTAGCGGGAGGGCCGGATGAGCAGTTCTTC	CASRVAGGPDEQFF
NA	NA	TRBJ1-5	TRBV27	TGTGCCAGCAGTCCATACAGGGTAGGCCAGCCCCAGCATTTT	CASSPYRVGQPQHF